Presented here are 8 T cell receptor beta chains from one specimen sequenced in a study of blood T cells in healthy people across ages. It was with a sample-barcoded 5' primer and a J-beta primer mix that a second PCR of roughly 6 to 11 cycles was run. TCRdb reanalysed the 5' RACE reads using MiXCR and keeps one entry per CDR3 protein. Of 1.5 million to 2 million distinct CDR3 sequences listed, approximately 32% are singletons. The specimen was blood. These receptors were obtained from a woman in her twenties or thirties in good health.

The chain is built from TRBV7-6 and TRBJ1-2, with 9 bases fitting TRBD1. V shed 4 bases and J 8 bases; nucleotides not matched to a gene: 5. Germline V gene sequence: CDR1 SGHVS, CDR2 FNYEAQ. CDR3 length: 13 residues. The CDR3 DNA is TGTGCCAGCAGCTCATACAGGGGGCAAGGCTACACCTTC. Translation: CASSSYRGQGYTF.

This clonotype appeared a few times. The rearrangement joins TRBV20-1 to TRBJ1-2; D unclear. CDR1 is DFQATT, CDR2 SNEGSKA, per germline (reference sequence). This CDR3 has 11 amino acids. The V and J ends lost 3 bases and 8 bases respectively, with 10 bases between them. CDR3 protein: CSARASTGYTF. CDR3 bases: TGCAGTGCTAGGGCTTCGACGGGCTACACCTTC.

V is TRBV20-1 and J is TRBJ2-6; D is undetermined. This CDR3 region has 13 residues. Per the germline V gene, CDR1 is DFQATT and CDR2 is SNEGSKA (reference sequence). The V end was cut by 6 bases, the J end by 0 bases, with 6 bases between. CDR3 in DNA: TGCAGTGCCCAGCCCTCTGGGGCCAACGTCCTGACTTTC. The encoded protein is CSAQPSGANVLTF.

This clonotype was recorded a few times. The chain links TRBV2 to TRBJ2-7, with 9 nucleotides matching TRBD1. This CDR3 has 16 residues. The J segment lost 2 bases and the V segment lost 6 bases, leaving 11 bases of the junction unmatched. Germline lookup yields CDR1 SNHLY and CDR2 FYNNEI. The CDR3 sequence: CASRVPKGQGAYEQYF. The CDR3 DNA is TGTGCCAGCAGAGTCCCAAAGGGACAGGGTGCCTACGAGCAGTACTTC.

The chain carries TRBV6-2 or TRBV6-3 and TRBJ1-6; possibly TRBD1 for D (6 bases). Germline assignment: CDR1 MNHEY and CDR2 SVGEGT. There are 12 residues in the CDR3. Trimming took off 5 bases at V and 15 bases at J, with 14 bases between the two ends. CDR3 coding DNA: TGTGCCAGCAGTCCACAGGGCCCACTCCTCCACTTT. Translation gives CASSPQGPLLHF.

This clonotype was observed a handful of times. The chain combines TRBV19 with TRBJ2-3; 10 nucleotides match TRBD2. The trim removed 10 bases at V and 3 bases at J, leaving 4 bases unmatched. The length of the CDR3 is 13 residues. Germline loops: CDR1 LNHDA, CDR2 SQIVND (reference sequence). The CDR3 DNA reads TGTGCCACTAGCGGGAGTGGGACAGATACGCAGTATTTT. Protein: CATSGSGTDTQYF. The full variable domain, its missing parts supplied by reference TRBV19 and TRBJ2-3, is DGGITQSPKYLFRKEGQNVTLSCEQNLNHDAMYWYRQDPGQGLRLIYYSQIVNDFQKGDIAEGYSVSREKKESFPLTVTSAQKNPTAFYLCATSGSGTDTQYFGPGTRLTVL.

This clonotype was seen more than once but under ten times. The chain employs TRBV20-1 and TRBJ2-1; TRBD2 aligns across 7 bases. Trimming cost V 8 bases and J 0 bases; bases outside gene matches: 13. Looked up from germline, CDR1 is DFQATT and CDR2 is SNEGSKA (reference sequence). CDR3 length: 16 residues. CDR3 in amino acids: CSTNDNGGSSYNEQFF. CDR3 sequence (DNA): TGCAGTACAAACGATAACGGGGGGAGCTCCTACAATGAGCAGTTCTTC.

The J gene is TRBJ2-7, the V gene TRBV6-1, with 7 bases identical to TRBD2. Germline V lookup: CDR1 MNHNS, CDR2 SASEGT. Unmatched junction bases numbered 21, after V lost 1 base and J lost 12 bases. This CDR3 has 17 amino acids. The DNA for the CDR3 is TGTGCCAGCAGTGAAGTCTTTCGCCAGCGGACTAGAGATGGGCGGTACTTC. Protein: CASSEVFRQRTRDGRYF.